The 8 T cell receptor beta chains presented below share a single source sample, sequenced in a study of T cell responses to AZD1222 COVID-19 vaccine. Method: immunoSEQ multiplex PCR; TCRdb's copy keeps in-frame clones and lacks some. The repertoire holds roughly 150,000 clones, with approximately 90% as singletons. The material sequenced was peripheral blood, taken 28 days after the second AZD1222 dose. The origin of the receptors is an adult who received the AZD1222 COVID-19 vaccine.

The V call is TRBV19, the J call TRBJ2-2; TRBD2 agrees at 11 bases. Looked up from germline, CDR1 is LNHDA and CDR2 is SQIVND (reference sequence). Trimming cost V 6 bases and J 4 bases; bases outside gene matches: 1. The CDR3 spans 14 residues. The CDR3 here is CASRGTSGTGELFF. CDR3 nucleotide sequence: TGTGCCAGTAGAGGGACTAGCGGCACCGGGGAGCTGTTTTTT.

J is TRBJ1-3 and V is TRBV5-1; D remains ambiguous. Germline CDR1 SGHRS, CDR2 YFSETQ. The V gene lost 5 bases and the J gene lost 4 bases, with 13 bases spanning the gap. The CDR3 runs to 14 residues. The CDR3 DNA follows: TGCGCCAGCAGTCCTACTGGGGAGGGAAACACCATATATTTT. It encodes CASSPTGEGNTIYF.

This sequence joins TRBV5-5 and TRBJ1-5; no definite D call. The V and J ends lost 4 bases and 6 bases respectively, with 11 bases between them. The germline V gene has CDR1 SGHKS and CDR2 YYEKEE (reference sequence). CDR3 length equals 13 residues. The chain's CDR3 is CASSREGRQPQHF. The CDR3 DNA reads TGTGCCAGCAGCCGTGAAGGGCGTCAGCCCCAGCATTTT.

This clone appeared once. The chain employs TRBV5-5 and TRBJ1-6, with 8 bases fitting TRBD1. The CDR3 extends over 18 amino acids. Per germline, CDR1 SGHKS and CDR2 YYEKEE (reference sequence). Losses at the gene ends were 3 bases for V and 8 bases for J; bases not matched to a gene: 16. CDR3: CASSYAGTGRLSDSPLHF. CDR3 nucleotide sequence: TGTGCCAGCAGCTACGCCGGGACAGGTCGTCTTAGTGATTCACCCCTCCACTTT.

The CDR3 region is CATSDSSRSNQPQHF. In DNA form, the CDR3 reads TGTGCCACCAGTGATAGCAGTCGGAGCAATCAGCCCCAGCATTTT. This chain uses TRBV24-1 with TRBJ1-5; D unclear. The V end lost 3 bases, the J end lost 1 base, and 9 bases lay between the germline ends. CDR1 and CDR2 (germline): KGHDR, SFDVKD. This CDR3 has 15 amino acids.

The genes are TRBV3-1 (or the pseudogene TRBV3-2) and TRBJ2-3; 9 positions agree with TRBD2. Losses at the gene ends were 0 bases for V and 14 bases for J; bases not matched to a gene: 6. CDR3 length: 13 amino acids. Germline CDR1 LGHDT, CDR2 YNNKEL (reference sequence). CDR3 region: CASSQDNAGGRYF. In DNA, the CDR3 is TGTGCCAGCAGCCAAGATAACGCGGGGGGGAGGTATTTT.

The rearrangement joins TRBV15 to TRBJ2-7; no clear D gene. V lost 0 bases to trimming and J lost 3 bases, with 6 bases between them. The germline V gene has CDR1 LNHNV and CDR2 YYDKDF (reference sequence). The CDR3 spans 13 residues. The DNA of the CDR3 is TGTGCCACCAGCAGAGATCCGGGCTACGAGCAGTACTTC. Translating it yields CATSRDPGYEQYF.

The chain carries TRBV18 and TRBJ2-7; D gene unclear. Trimming removed 1 base at V and 5 bases at J, with 6 bases between. In germline, CDR1 is KGHSH, CDR2 LQKENI. The CDR3 consists of 12 residues. The CDR3 spells CASSPQVNEQYF. In nucleotides, the CDR3 is TGTGCCAGCTCACCACAGGTTAACGAGCAGTACTTC.